The present T cell receptor beta chain was sequenced within a study of shared clonotypes between healthy human individuals. About the research overall: Aged 18 to 49, the donors were a couple of women and three men.

Data came from immunoSEQ multiplex PCR; TCRdb stores just in-frame clones and leaves some out. The sample lists about 520,000 clones, roughly 80% occurring once. The donors were adults (healthy and HIV-negative) with no recent acute infections or vaccinations. All donors were Caucasian adults living in Nashville, Tennessee. Sequenced: PBMCs. The sequence came from a middle-aged woman in good health. Some clones in this sample may be carry-over from other donors' samples.

CDR3 sequence: CSVEDRVGNEQFF. The CDR3, as DNA: TGCAGCGTTGAAGATCGGGTAGGCAATGAGCAGTTCTTC. The chain combines TRBV29-1 with TRBJ2-1; D call uncertain. Looked up from germline, CDR1 is SQVTM and CDR2 is ANQGSEA. Trimming cost V 0 bases and J 6 bases, with 9 bases left between them. The CDR3 contains 13 residues.